Listed here are 15 T cell receptor beta chains from one sample, sequenced in a study of CXCR3-negative and CXCR3-positive naive CD8 T cells. Study observations and caveats: The study found more hydrophobic TRB CDR3s in CXCR3-positive naive cells than in CXCR3-negative naive cells.

These TCRs are of unknown antigen specificity. The libraries of TRB cDNA were prepared using 5' RACE with UMI labels. TCRdb reprocessed the 5' RACE reads, keeping one entry per CDR3 protein, no DNA. The sample has some 140,000 distinct CDR3 sequences. The sample consisted of naive CXCR3+ CD8+ T cells from blood. Indicated subset: CD45RO-CCR7+CD27+CD95- naive CD8+ T cells expressing CXCR3 (TNR3+). The source is a human donor in good health. Some clones in this sample may be carry-over from other donors' samples.

The V and J genes are TRBV4-3 and TRBJ2-1. Germline CDR1 and CDR2: LGHNA and YSLEER. There are 15 residues in the CDR3. The CDR3 sequence is CASSQDSGLANEQFF.

This chain links TRBV10-1 with TRBJ2-7; absent DNA, TCRdb's TRBD1 call cannot be checked. This CDR3 spans 14 amino acids. Germline V gene lookup returns CDR1 WNHNN and CDR2 SYGVQD (reference sequence). Here the CDR3 reads CASSERQASSEQYF.

The V call is TRBV29-1, the J call TRBJ1-4; absent DNA, TCRdb's TRBD1 call cannot be checked. The germline CDR1 and CDR2 sequences are SQVTM and ANQGSEA. The CDR3 has 12 amino acids. CDR3 sequence: CSVSGLGEKLFF.

The chain employs TRBV11-2 and TRBJ1-5; TCRdb selects TRBD1, and the lack of DNA leaves this call unchecked. The CDR3 sequence is 16 residues long. The V gene's germline CDR1 is SGHAT and CDR2 FQNNGV. This CDR3 is CASSLEGGLGNQPQHF.

CDR3 region: CASSLTSTRYEQYF. The chain employs TRBV12-3 or TRBV12-4 and TRBJ2-7. The CDR3 is made up of 14 amino acids.

The chain is built from TRBV9 and TRBJ2-7; TCRdb indicates TRBD1, and absent DNA this call remains unverified. This CDR3 has 14 residues. The germline gives CDR1 SGDLS, CDR2 YYNGEE. CDR3 sequence reads: CASSVDQGAYEQYF.

The chain couples TRBV7-9 to TRBJ2-7. This CDR3 is 14 amino acids long. Germline CDR1 SEHNR, CDR2 FQNEAQ (reference sequence). CDR3 amino acids: CASSLDRRPYEQYF.

The chain recombines TRBV29-1 with TRBJ1-2; lacking DNA, the TRBD1 call made by TCRdb goes unchecked. Germline V gives CDR1 SQVTM, CDR2 ANQGSEA. This CDR3 is 14 amino acids long. CDR3 loop: CSVKDRGPNYGYTF.

V is TRBV7-9 and J is TRBJ2-3. Germline values: CDR1 SEHNR, CDR2 FQNEAQ (reference sequence). The CDR3 runs 14 residues. The CDR3 reads CASSLIRGADTQYF.

J is TRBJ2-7 and V is TRBV7-2. This CDR3 is 17 amino acids long. Germline V lookup: CDR1 SGHTA, CDR2 FQGNSA. Here the CDR3 reads CASSLASLVANPYEQYF.

The chain carries TRBV6-2 or TRBV6-3 and TRBJ2-2; TCRdb's D call, TRBD1, is unchecked because there is no DNA. Per germline, CDR1 MNHEY and CDR2 SVGEGT. This CDR3 region has 16 residues. CDR3 sequence reads: CASSYFRPGGTGELFF.

The chain uses TRBV9 and TRBJ2-5; TCRdb names TRBD1, which stays unverified in the absence of DNA. This CDR3 region has 15 residues. Germline V lookup: CDR1 SGDLS, CDR2 YYNGEE. This chain's CDR3 is CASSGPPGGGETQYF.

The chain uses TRBV16 and TRBJ2-1; the D call of TRBD1 rests on TCRdb alone, since no DNA is present to check it. Germline CDR1 reads KGHSY; CDR2 reads FQNENV. There are 16 residues in the CDR3. The CDR3 spells CASSPFGGPFYNEQFF.

The chain is built from TRBV13 and TRBJ2-1; TCRdb's D call, TRBD2, is unchecked because there is no DNA. Per the germline V gene, CDR1 is PRHDT and CDR2 is FYEKMQ (reference sequence). This CDR3 region has 15 residues. This CDR3 reads CASSFPSGIHNEQFF.

The chain combines TRBV23-1 with TRBJ2-1; as DNA is missing, the TRBD1 call by TCRdb cannot be tested. TRBV23-1 is an ORF for which the function is uncertain. The CDR3 loop spans 16 amino acids. CDR3 loop: CARGAGAASSYNEQFF.